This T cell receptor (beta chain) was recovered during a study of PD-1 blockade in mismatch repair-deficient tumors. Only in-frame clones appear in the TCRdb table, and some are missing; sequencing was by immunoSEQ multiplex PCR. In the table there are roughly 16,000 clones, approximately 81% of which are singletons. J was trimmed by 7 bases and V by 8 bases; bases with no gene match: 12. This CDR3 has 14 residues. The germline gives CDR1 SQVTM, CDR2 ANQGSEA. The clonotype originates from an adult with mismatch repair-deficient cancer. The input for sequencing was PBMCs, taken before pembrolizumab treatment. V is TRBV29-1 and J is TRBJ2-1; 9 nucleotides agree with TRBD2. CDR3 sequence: CSSPGTSTKNEQFF. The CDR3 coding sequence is TGCAGCTCCCCGGGGACTAGCACCAAGAATGAGCAGTTCTTC.